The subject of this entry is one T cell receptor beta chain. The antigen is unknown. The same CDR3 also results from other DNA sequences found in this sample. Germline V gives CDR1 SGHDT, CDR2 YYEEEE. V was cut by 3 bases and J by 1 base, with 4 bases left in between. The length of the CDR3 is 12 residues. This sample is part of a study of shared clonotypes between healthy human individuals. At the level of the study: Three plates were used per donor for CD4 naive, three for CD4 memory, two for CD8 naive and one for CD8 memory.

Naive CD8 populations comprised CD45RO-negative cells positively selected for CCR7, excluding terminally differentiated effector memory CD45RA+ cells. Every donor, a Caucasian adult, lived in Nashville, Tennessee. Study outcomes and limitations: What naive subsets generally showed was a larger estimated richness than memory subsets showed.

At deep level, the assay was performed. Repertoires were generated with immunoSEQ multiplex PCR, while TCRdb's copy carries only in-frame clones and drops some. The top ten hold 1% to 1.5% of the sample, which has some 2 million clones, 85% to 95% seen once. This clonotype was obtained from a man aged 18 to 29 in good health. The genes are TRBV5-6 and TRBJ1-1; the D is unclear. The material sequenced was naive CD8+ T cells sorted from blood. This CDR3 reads CASSSGNTEAFF. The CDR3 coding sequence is TGTGCCAGCAGCTCCGGGAACACTGAAGCTTTCTTT.